This T cell receptor (beta chain) was retrieved from a study of sequential checkpoint blockade in melanoma. Across the whole study: Patients were randomized 1:1 to nivolumab-then-ipilimumab or ipilimumab-then-nivolumab first-line. After both sequences, patients received maintenance nivolumab.

Specified treatment: randomized to nivolumab then ipilimumab (arm A) or the reverse (arm B). DNA-damaging chemotherapy had not been given to any patient beforehand. Sorted cells were live CD3+CD8+, lacking CD19 and CD56, from PBMCs. Using immunoSEQ multiplex PCR, the repertoire was profiled, and TCRdb retains in-frame clones only, with some absent. Among roughly 20,000 clones listed, over 70% were seen once. Germline lookup yields CDR1 MNHNY and CDR2 SVGAGI (reference sequence). V shed 8 bases and J 10 bases; nucleotides not matched to a gene: 20. This CDR3 region has 16 residues. The J gene is TRBJ2-1, the V gene TRBV6-6, with 7 positions matching TRBD2. The input for sequencing was CD8+ T cells sorted from blood (inferred from file names), taken from a patient given nivolumab and ipilimumab in sequence. The TCR comes from a human donor with melanoma. The CDR3 DNA reads TGTGCCAGCCCCCTTGAGGGAGGGATACCTACAAACGAGCAGTTCTTC. Translating gives CASPLEGGIPTNEQFF.